The 4 T cell receptor beta chains listed next were all sequenced from one sample in a study of cytomegalovirus exposure and HLA in healthy donors. The PCR employed 60 Vbeta primers together with 13 Jbeta primers. Sequencing was performed with immunoSEQ multiplex PCR; in TCRdb, only in-frame clones are kept and a portion is missing. The profile covers 150,000 to 160,000 clones, with roughly 80% appearing a single time and 9.5% to 15% taken by the ten largest. The sequencing sample was made of PBMCs. Receptor source: a man aged 30-40 years in good health and CMV-seropositive.

This chain uses TRBV19 with TRBJ1-3; the match to TRBD1 covers 7 bases. Germline V gene lookup returns CDR1 LNHDA and CDR2 SQIVND (reference sequence). The CDR3 runs 12 residues. J lost 2 bases, V lost 9 bases, and 1 base had no gene match. The CDR3 protein is CASGTAGNTIYF. As DNA, the CDR3 is TGTGCCAGCGGGACAGCTGGAAACACCATATATTTT.

This clone occurred once. The chain uses TRBV15 and TRBJ2-1; TRBD1 agrees at 7 bases. The CDR3 sequence is 15 residues long. The V and J ends lost 3 bases and 8 bases, in that order; junction bases with no gene match: 10. Germline values: CDR1 LNHNV, CDR2 YYDKDF (reference sequence). In DNA form, the CDR3 reads TGTGCCACCAGCAGCCTGGGACCAAGGGGGCATGAGCAGTTCTTC. It yields the protein CATSSLGPRGHEQFF.

The chain couples TRBV19 to TRBJ2-5; 8 positions agree with TRBD2. Germline V gives CDR1 LNHDA, CDR2 SQIVND (reference sequence). The CDR3 totals 14 residues. Germline trimming cut 4 bases from V and 9 bases from J; bases unmatched to any gene: 10. DNA of the CDR3: TGTGCCAGTAGTAGCCACCCGGGACTAGTGGCCCAGTACTTC. Translation gives CASSSHPGLVAQYF.

The chain carries TRBV11-2 and TRBJ2-2; maybe TRBD1 (5 bases). Germline CDR1 SGHAT, CDR2 FQNNGV. With 0 bases removed from V and 6 bases from J, the gap between germline ends came to 11 bases. CDR3 length: 15 amino acids. CDR3 amino acids: CASSLDPRVSGELFF. CDR3 coding DNA: TGTGCCAGCAGCTTAGATCCCAGGGTATCCGGGGAGCTGTTTTTT.